The entry below describes one T cell receptor (beta chain). Its antigen is not identified. The sample belongs to a study of Graves' ophthalmopathy and Graves' hyperthyroidism. The study, taken as a whole, reports: Both an approximately 70% sensitivity and an approximately 76% specificity characterized the model's predictions of ophthalmopathy progression. A classifier, a 13-signature model, separated ophthalmopathy from stable hyperthyroidism with approximately 88% sensitivity and about 83% specificity.

Trimming took 6 bases from V and 4 from J, leaving 7 bases between them. This CDR3 has 12 residues. Germline loops: CDR1 MGHDK, CDR2 SYGVNS. For repertoire sequencing, the TCR beta CDR3 regions were amplified from RNA transcripts. The first round was an RT-PCR with HTBI primers, and the second round was a multiplex PCR. TCRdb redid the calling of the multiplex PCR reads with MiXCR, one entry per CDR3 protein. The sample lists 740,000 or so distinct CDR3 sequences; around 40% were seen once. Diagnosis used clinical symptoms, serum thyroxine, TRAb, thyroid ultrasound and orbital computed tomography. The receptor was isolated from an adult man with Graves' ophthalmopathy. V and J are TRBV25-1 and TRBJ1-5; unclear D gene. Sequencing was carried out using peripheral blood. The CDR3 sequence is CASSQFNQPQHF. DNA for the CDR3: TGTGCCAGCAGCCAATTTAATCAGCCCCAGCATTTT.